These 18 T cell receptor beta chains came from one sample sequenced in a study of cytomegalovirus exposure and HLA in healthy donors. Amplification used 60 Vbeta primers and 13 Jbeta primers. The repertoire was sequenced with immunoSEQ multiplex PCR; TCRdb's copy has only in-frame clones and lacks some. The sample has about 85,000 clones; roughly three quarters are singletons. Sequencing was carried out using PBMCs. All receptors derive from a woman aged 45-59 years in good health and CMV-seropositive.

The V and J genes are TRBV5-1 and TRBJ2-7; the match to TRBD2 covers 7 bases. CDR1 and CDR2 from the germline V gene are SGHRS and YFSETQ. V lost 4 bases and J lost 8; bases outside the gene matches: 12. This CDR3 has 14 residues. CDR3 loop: CASSLGEGHGQQYV. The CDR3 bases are TGCGCCAGCAGCCTCGGGGAGGGCCATGGGCAGCAGTACGTC.

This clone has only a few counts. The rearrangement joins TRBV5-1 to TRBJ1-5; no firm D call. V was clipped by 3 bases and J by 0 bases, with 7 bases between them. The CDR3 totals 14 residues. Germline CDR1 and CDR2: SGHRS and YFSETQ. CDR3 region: CASSSGISNQPQHF. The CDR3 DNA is TGCGCCAGCAGCTCGGGGATTAGCAATCAGCCCCAGCATTTT.

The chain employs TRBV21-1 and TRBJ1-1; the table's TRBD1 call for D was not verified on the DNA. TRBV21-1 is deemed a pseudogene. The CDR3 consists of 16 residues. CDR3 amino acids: CASSKLTTRQGLEAFF. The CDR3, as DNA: TGTGCCAGCAGCAAACTAACGACAAGACAGGGCCTAGAAGCTTTCTTT.

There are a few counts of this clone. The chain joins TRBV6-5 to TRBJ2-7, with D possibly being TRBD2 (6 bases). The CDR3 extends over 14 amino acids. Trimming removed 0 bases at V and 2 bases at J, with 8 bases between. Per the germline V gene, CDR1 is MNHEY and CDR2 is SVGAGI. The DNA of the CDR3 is TGTGCCAGCAGTTACTCGGAGGGAACCTACGAGCAGTACTTC. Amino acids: CASSYSEGTYEQYF.

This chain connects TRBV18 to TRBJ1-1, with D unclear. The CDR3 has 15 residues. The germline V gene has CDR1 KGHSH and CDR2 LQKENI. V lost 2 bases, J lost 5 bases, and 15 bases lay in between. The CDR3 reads CASSPTGEGGTEAFF. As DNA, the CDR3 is TGTGCCAGCTCACCAACCGGGGAGGGTGGAACTGAAGCTTTCTTT.

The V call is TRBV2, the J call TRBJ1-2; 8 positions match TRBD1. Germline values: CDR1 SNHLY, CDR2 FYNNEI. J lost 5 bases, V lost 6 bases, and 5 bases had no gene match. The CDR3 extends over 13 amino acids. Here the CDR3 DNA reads TGTGCCAGCAGCCGCAGGGGGCCTTATGGCTACACCTTC. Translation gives CASSRRGPYGYTF.

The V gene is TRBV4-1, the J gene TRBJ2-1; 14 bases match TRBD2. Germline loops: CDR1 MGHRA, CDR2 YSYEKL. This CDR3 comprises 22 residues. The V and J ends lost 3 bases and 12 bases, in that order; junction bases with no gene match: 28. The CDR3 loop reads CASSHTITLRFRGLAGGEVQFF. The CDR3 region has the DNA TGCGCCAGCAGCCATACAATAACCCTGCGATTCCGCGGACTAGCGGGGGGCGAAGTGCAGTTCTTC.

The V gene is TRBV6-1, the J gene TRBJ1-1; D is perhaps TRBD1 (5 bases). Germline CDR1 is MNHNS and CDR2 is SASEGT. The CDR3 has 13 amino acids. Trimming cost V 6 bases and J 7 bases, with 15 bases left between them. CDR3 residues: CASSNGRGLEAFF. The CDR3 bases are TGTGCCAGCAGCAACGGGAGGGGCCTTGAAGCTTTCTTT.

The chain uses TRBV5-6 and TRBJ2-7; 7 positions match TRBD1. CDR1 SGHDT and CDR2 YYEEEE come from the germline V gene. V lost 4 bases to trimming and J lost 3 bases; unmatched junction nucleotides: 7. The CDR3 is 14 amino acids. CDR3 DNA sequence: TGTGCCAGCAGCCCCTGGGACAGCCTCTACGAGCAGTACGTC. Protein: CASSPWDSLYEQYV.

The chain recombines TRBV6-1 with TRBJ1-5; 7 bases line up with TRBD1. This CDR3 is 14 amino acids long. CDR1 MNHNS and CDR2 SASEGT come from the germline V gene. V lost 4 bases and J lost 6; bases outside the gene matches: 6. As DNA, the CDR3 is TGTGCCAGCAGTGGACAGGGTGGAGGTCAGCCCCAGCATTTT. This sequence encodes CASSGQGGGQPQHF.

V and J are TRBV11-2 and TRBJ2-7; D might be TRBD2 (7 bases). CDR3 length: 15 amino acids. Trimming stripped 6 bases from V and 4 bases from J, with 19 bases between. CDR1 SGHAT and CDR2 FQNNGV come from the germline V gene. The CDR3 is CASREEGGVQYEQYF. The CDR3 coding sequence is TGTGCCAGCAGGGAGGAGGGGGGGGTTCAGTACGAGCAGTACTTC.

The CDR3 region has the DNA TGCGCCAGCAGCTTGGACGACAGAGGTATATTCTTT. Translation: CASSLDDRGIFF. This rearrangement joins TRBV5-1 to TRBJ1-1; maybe TRBD1 (5 bases). CDR3 size: 12 residues. The ends were cut back, 0 bases at V and 14 bases at J, with 14 bases in the middle. CDR1 and CDR2 (germline): SGHRS, YFSETQ.

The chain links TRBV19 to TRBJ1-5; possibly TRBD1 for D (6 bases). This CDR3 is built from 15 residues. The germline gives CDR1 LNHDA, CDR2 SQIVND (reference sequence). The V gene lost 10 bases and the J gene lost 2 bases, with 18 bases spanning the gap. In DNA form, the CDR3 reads TGTGCCACCACACAGGGTAAGGGCGGCAATCAGCCCCAGCATTTT. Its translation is CATTQGKGGNQPQHF. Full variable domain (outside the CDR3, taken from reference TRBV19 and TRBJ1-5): DGGITQSPKYLFRKEGQNVTLSCEQNLNHDAMYWYRQDPGQGLRLIYYSQIVNDFQKGDIAEGYSVSREKKESFPLTVTSAQKNPTAFYLCATTQGKGGNQPQHFGDGTRLSIL.

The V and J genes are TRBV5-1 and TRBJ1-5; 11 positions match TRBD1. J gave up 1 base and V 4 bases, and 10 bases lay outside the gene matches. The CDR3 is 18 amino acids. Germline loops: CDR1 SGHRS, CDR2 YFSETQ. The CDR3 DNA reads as TGCGCCAGCAGCCCGGAGGGGACAGGGGGAACGAGCAATCAGCCCCAGCATTTT. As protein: CASSPEGTGGTSNQPQHF.

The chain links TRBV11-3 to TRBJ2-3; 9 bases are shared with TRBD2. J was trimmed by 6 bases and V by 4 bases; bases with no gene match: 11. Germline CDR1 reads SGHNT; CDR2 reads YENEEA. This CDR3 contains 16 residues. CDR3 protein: CASSSRSRGGRDTQYF. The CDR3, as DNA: TGTGCCAGCAGCTCCCGTTCGCGGGGGGGCCGGGATACGCAGTATTTT.

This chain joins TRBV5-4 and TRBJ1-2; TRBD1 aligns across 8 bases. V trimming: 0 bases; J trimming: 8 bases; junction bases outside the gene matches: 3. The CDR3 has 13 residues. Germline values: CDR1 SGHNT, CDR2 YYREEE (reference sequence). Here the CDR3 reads CASSLAGGKGYTF. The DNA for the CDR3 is TGTGCCAGCAGCTTGGCAGGGGGCAAAGGCTACACCTTC.

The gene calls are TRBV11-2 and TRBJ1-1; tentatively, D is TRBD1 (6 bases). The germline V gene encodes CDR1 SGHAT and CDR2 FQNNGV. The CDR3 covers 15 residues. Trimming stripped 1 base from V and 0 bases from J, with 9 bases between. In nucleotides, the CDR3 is TGTGCCAGCAGCTTAGGGCGGGGGCTGAACACTGAAGCTTTCTTT. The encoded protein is CASSLGRGLNTEAFF.

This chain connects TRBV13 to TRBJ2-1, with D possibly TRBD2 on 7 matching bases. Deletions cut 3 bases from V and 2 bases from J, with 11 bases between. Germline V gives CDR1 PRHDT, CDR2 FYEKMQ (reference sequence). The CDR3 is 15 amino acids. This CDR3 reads CASSLEGGTYNEQFF. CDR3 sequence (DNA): TGTGCCAGCAGCTTGGAGGGGGGGACCTACAATGAGCAGTTCTTC.